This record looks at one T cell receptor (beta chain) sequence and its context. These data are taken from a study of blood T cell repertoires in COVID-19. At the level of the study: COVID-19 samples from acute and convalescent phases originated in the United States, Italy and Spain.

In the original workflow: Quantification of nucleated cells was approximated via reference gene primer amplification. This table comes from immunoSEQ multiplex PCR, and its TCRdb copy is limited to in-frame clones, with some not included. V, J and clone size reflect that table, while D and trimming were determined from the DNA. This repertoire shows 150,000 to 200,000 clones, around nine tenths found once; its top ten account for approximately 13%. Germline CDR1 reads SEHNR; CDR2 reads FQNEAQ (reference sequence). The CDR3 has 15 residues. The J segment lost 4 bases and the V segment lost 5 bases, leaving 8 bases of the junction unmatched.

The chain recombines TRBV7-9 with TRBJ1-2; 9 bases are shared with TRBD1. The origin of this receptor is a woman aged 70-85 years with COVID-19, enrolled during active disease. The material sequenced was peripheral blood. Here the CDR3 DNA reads TGTGCCAGCAGCCCAGGACAGGGGCAAGGCTATGGCTACACCTTC. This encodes CASSPGQGQGYGYTF. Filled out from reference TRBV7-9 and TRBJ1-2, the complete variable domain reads DTGVSQNPRHKITKRGQNVTFRCDPISEHNRLYWYRQTLGQGPEFLTYFQNEAQLEKSRLLSDRFSAERPKGSFSTLEIQRTEQGDSAMYLCASSPGQGQGYGYTFGSGTRLTVV.